The next 30 T cell receptor beta chains were all read from a single sample in a study of T cell clusters in autoimmune cytopenias. TRB was amplified by touch-down multiplex PCR, primer pools A and B combined. After re-calling the multiplex PCR reads, TCRdb lists one entry per CDR3 protein, DNA absent. The sample's table shows approximately 700 distinct CDR3 sequences. TRB amplification used approximately 0.25 ug of peripheral blood genomic DNA. This sample was shared with a second study, whose subject was T cell repertoires in aging, cancer and after chemotherapy.

Sequences were obtained from peripheral blood. The receptors were gathered from a human donor with an autoimmune cytopenia or autoimmune hepatitis (not recorded which).

CDR3: CSVEVAGGHEQYF. The V call is TRBV29-1, the J call TRBJ2-7; TCRdb reports TRBD1, a call that lacks DNA to check it against. The CDR3 is made up of 13 amino acids. Germline assignment: CDR1 SQVTM and CDR2 ANQGSEA.

This clonotype is classed as medium-sized by frequency. This chain uses TRBV7-2 with TRBJ2-1. Germline loops: CDR1 SGHTA, CDR2 FQGNSA. The CDR3 covers 13 residues. The CDR3: CASSQHIDNEQFF.

By frequency, this clonotype registers large. The chain combines TRBV19 with TRBJ1-5; TCRdb names TRBD1, which stays unverified in the absence of DNA. Germline-derived CDR1 and CDR2 are LNHDA and SQIVND (reference sequence). CDR3 length: 16 residues. The CDR3 is CASSTGQGRQGEPQHF.

According to its frequency, this clonotype is medium-sized. The gene calls are TRBV7-2 and TRBJ2-1; TCRdb proposes TRBD1, but this gene call is untestable without DNA. The CDR3 extends over 13 amino acids. Germline CDR1 and CDR2: SGHTA and FQGNSA. The CDR3 loop is CASSLGTGNKQFF.

The chain uses TRBV6-5 and TRBJ1-5; no DNA is available, so the TRBD1 call from TCRdb remains unchecked. The length of the CDR3 is 16 residues. Germline lookup yields CDR1 MNHEY and CDR2 SVGAGI. CDR3 in amino acids: CASRRGQGASNQPQHF.

By frequency, this clonotype is medium-sized. This rearrangement joins TRBV20-1 to TRBJ1-2; as DNA is missing, the TRBD1 call by TCRdb cannot be tested. The length of the CDR3 is 14 residues. Germline CDR1 is DFQATT and CDR2 is SNEGSKA (reference sequence). The CDR3 protein is CSASGTDFGYGYTF.

The gene calls are TRBV20-1 and TRBJ2-7; there is no DNA to check the TCRdb D call of TRBD1. CDR3 length equals 13 residues. Germline V gene lookup returns CDR1 DFQATT and CDR2 SNEGSKA (reference sequence). CDR3 sequence reads: CSAGGGTGYEQYF.

According to its frequency, this clonotype is large. The chain links TRBV27 to TRBJ2-6; the TCRdb call, TRBD1, lacks DNA for checking. CDR1 and CDR2 from the germline V gene are MNHEY and SMNVEV (reference sequence). CDR3 size: 18 residues. The CDR3 spells CASGLKTGGATGANVLTF.

The rearrangement links TRBV11-2 to TRBJ2-7; the TCRdb call, TRBD1, lacks DNA for checking. CDR1 is SGHAT, CDR2 FQNNGV, per germline. CDR3 length equals 15 residues. The CDR3: CASSLGQGVGYEQYF.

The chain carries TRBV6-5 and TRBJ2-7; checking the TCRdb D call of TRBD1 is not possible without DNA. This CDR3 has 15 residues. The germline gives CDR1 MNHEY, CDR2 SVGAGI. The CDR3 spells CASISTGETSYEQYF.

According to its frequency, this clonotype is large. This chain links TRBV19 with TRBJ1-5; checking the TCRdb D call of TRBD1 is not possible without DNA. Germline CDR1 LNHDA, CDR2 SQIVND (reference sequence). The CDR3 contains 16 residues. CDR3 loop: CASSSDRAGGNQPQHF.

This chain connects TRBV14 to TRBJ2-1. CDR3 size: 14 residues. Germline assignment: CDR1 SGHDN and CDR2 FVKESK. The CDR3 here is CASSQISSYNEQFF.

Measured by frequency, this clonotype is large (0.1 to 1%). The CDR3: CASEMGPQNTEAFF. The J gene is TRBJ1-1, the V gene TRBV13; TCRdb picks TRBD1, but there is no DNA to check that call. This CDR3 is built from 14 residues. Germline CDR1 and CDR2: PRHDT and FYEKMQ (reference sequence).

V gene TRBV30 combines with J gene TRBJ1-1. The germline V gene encodes CDR1 GTSNPN and CDR2 SVGIG (reference sequence). The CDR3 extends over 13 amino acids. The CDR3 protein is CAWSRDRNTEAFF.

This clonotype is called medium-sized based on its frequency. This rearrangement joins TRBV7-9 to TRBJ1-2; the TRBD1 assignment by TCRdb is unverifiable without DNA. CDR1 and CDR2 from the germline V gene are SEHNR and FQNEAQ (reference sequence). The CDR3 has 16 amino acids. CDR3 sequence: CASSRAGTGGGYGYTF.

The chain is built from TRBV7-9 and TRBJ1-1. This CDR3 is built from 13 residues. Germline V CDR1 and CDR2: SEHNR, FQNEAQ (reference sequence). The CDR3 loop reads CASSWEVNTEAFF.

Considering frequency, this clonotype is medium-sized. The V and J genes are TRBV19 and TRBJ1-5; TCRdb designates TRBD1, a call that cannot be tested without DNA. The CDR3 is 15 amino acids. Per germline, CDR1 LNHDA and CDR2 SQIVND (reference sequence). Here the CDR3 reads CASSIWTGGNQPQHF.

This clonotype counts as large (0.1 to 1%) by frequency. The chain carries TRBV12-3 or TRBV12-4 and TRBJ1-1. The CDR3 has 14 amino acids. The CDR3: CASSRLMLNTEAFF.

This clonotype counts as medium-sized by frequency. The CDR3 sequence: CSARDIVGSYNEQFF. The rearrangement links TRBV20-1 to TRBJ2-1. The CDR3 is 15 amino acids. Germline-derived CDR1 and CDR2 are DFQATT and SNEGSKA (reference sequence).

Judged by frequency, this clonotype is large. This sequence joins TRBV6-5 and TRBJ1-2; the D call from TCRdb, TRBD1, cannot be confirmed without DNA. The germline gives CDR1 MNHEY, CDR2 SVGAGI. The CDR3 has 17 residues. The CDR3 loop is CASSYSGQIYRGYGYTF.

By frequency, this clonotype registers medium-sized (0.01 to 0.1%). The chain links TRBV11-2 to TRBJ1-2. The CDR3 extends over 14 amino acids. Germline V gene sequence: CDR1 SGHAT, CDR2 FQNNGV. CDR3: CASSLGWTRHGYTF.

According to its frequency, this clonotype is large (0.1 to 1%). The rearrangement joins TRBV6-6 to TRBJ1-2; TCRdb selects TRBD1, and the lack of DNA leaves this call unchecked. This CDR3 comprises 12 residues. Germline assignment: CDR1 MNHNY and CDR2 SVGAGI (reference sequence). CDR3: CASINQGSGYTF.

This clonotype registers large by frequency. The chain carries TRBV6-1 and TRBJ1-6. CDR1 and CDR2 from the germline V gene are MNHNS and SASEGT. The CDR3 length is 13 residues. CDR3: CASRLEGISPLHF.

The J gene is TRBJ2-3, the V gene TRBV19; TCRdb designates TRBD2, a call that cannot be tested without DNA. Germline CDR1 LNHDA, CDR2 SQIVND (reference sequence). CDR3 length: 16 amino acids. The CDR3: CASSILSGGEGDTQYF.

This chain joins TRBV12-3 or TRBV12-4 and TRBJ1-4; TCRdb picks TRBD1, but there is no DNA to check that call. This CDR3 spans 14 amino acids. CDR3 sequence: CASSPGTGNEKLFF.

Its frequency marks this clonotype as medium-sized (0.01 to 0.1%). CDR3 residues: CASSEYRWSDRGYEQYF. The chain combines TRBV10-1 with TRBJ2-7; without DNA, the TCRdb call of TRBD1 cannot be checked. CDR3 length: 17 residues. Germline-derived CDR1 and CDR2 are WNHNN and SYGVQD (reference sequence).

This clonotype shows up as medium-sized (0.01 to 0.1%) by frequency. The chain links TRBV18 to TRBJ2-7; TCRdb selects TRBD2, and the lack of DNA leaves this call unchecked. There are 12 residues in the CDR3. The germline CDR1 and CDR2 sequences are KGHSH and LQKENI. The CDR3 here is CASSPEGYEQYF.

V gene TRBV5-1 combines with J gene TRBJ1-4. The CDR3 sequence is 12 residues long. CDR1 SGHRS and CDR2 YFSETQ come from the germline V gene. This CDR3 is CASSLGASQLFF.

This clonotype ranks as medium-sized in terms of frequency. J is TRBJ2-7 and V is TRBV5-1; TCRdb proposes TRBD1, but this gene call is untestable without DNA. This CDR3 spans 14 amino acids. The germline V gene has CDR1 SGHRS and CDR2 YFSETQ. CDR3 protein: CASSLRGFGYEQYF.

This clonotype is labeled medium-sized (0.01 to 0.1%) based on frequency. This chain links TRBV20-1 with TRBJ1-2; TCRdb returns TRBD1, unconfirmable since there is no DNA. The CDR3 extends over 14 amino acids. CDR1 is DFQATT, CDR2 SNEGSKA, per germline (reference sequence). CDR3 residues: CSARDFEGGYGYTF.